Listed below are T cell receptor beta chains from one sample, sequenced in a study of cytomegalovirus exposure and HLA in healthy donors. Sequenced by immunoSEQ multiplex PCR; TCRdb stores in-frame clones only, minus some. Its listing shows approximately 100,000 clones. Sequencing was done on a sample of PBMCs. The receptor source for this set is a man aged 35-49 years in good health and CMV-seronegative. Each CDR3 is given with its conserved first and last residue. Each record gives: J gene, D gene, V gene, CDR3 protein, CDR3 DNA. A D gene is named only where the DNA matches it firmly.

TRBJ1-5 | TRBD1 | TRBV7-8 | CASSLQGTGGGQRQPQHF | TGTGCCAGCAGCCTCCAAGGGACAGGGGGTGGGCAACGACAGCCCCAGCATTTT
TRBJ2-5 | - | TRBV5-1 | CASSLQGYPQETQYF | TGCGCCAGCAGCCTACAGGGATACCCCCAAGAGACCCAGTACTTC
TRBJ1-1 | TRBD1 | TRBV6-4 | CASSAGPGGKAFF | TGTGCCAGCAGTGCCGGACCAGGGGGCAAAGCTTTCTTT
TRBJ1-6 | TRBD1 | TRBV4-2 | CASSQMDRDWNSPLHF | TGTGCCAGCAGCCAAATGGACAGGGATTGGAATTCACCCCTCCACTTT
TRBJ2-7 | TRBD2 | TRBV29-1 | CSVEGGAGGREQYF | TGCAGCGTTGAAGGGGGAGCGGGGGGTAGGGAGCAGTACTTC
TRBJ2-7 | - | TRBV5-8 | CASSLPQVTYEQYF | TGTGCCAGCAGCTTGCCGCAGGTCACCTACGAGCAGTACTTC
TRBJ1-5 | - | TRBV10-3 | CAISSRKGGEDQPQHF | TGTGCCATCAGTTCCAGGAAGGGAGGGGAGGACCAGCCCCAGCATTTT
TRBJ2-2 | - | TRBV6-5 | CASRSADTGELFF | TGTGCCAGCAGGTCGGCGGACACCGGGGAGCTGTTTTTT
TRBJ2-7 | - | TRBV4-3 | CASSQTAGNYEQYF | TGCGCCAGCAGCCAAACAGCGGGTAACTACGAGCAGTACTTC
TRBJ1-4 | - | TRBV23-1 | CASSQSARNEKLFF | TGCGCCAGCAGTCAATCGGCCAGAAATGAAAAACTGTTTTTT
TRBJ2-7 | TRBD2 | TRBV4-3 | CASSQGTSGSKGEQYF | TGCGCCAGCAGCCAAGGGACTAGCGGGAGTAAAGGCGAGCAGTACTTC
TRBJ1-5 | TRBD1 | TRBV6-5 | CASSLGQADNQPQHF | TGTGCCAGCAGCCTAGGACAGGCGGACAATCAGCCCCAGCATTTT
TRBJ2-3 | - | TRBV2 | CASQGTQGTDTQYF | TGTGCCTCCCAGGGCACCCAAGGCACAGATACGCAGTATTTT
TRBJ2-3 | TRBD2 | TRBV19 | CASSLLAGADTDTQYF | TGTGCCAGTAGTTTGCTAGCGGGAGCCGACACAGATACGCAGTATTTT
TRBJ2-2 | - | TRBV11-2 | CASSRSQQGSGELFF | TGTGCCAGCAGCCGATCACAACAGGGTTCCGGGGAGCTGTTTTTT
TRBJ1-3 | TRBD1 | TRBV28 | CASSLSERDRVLGNTIYF | TGTGCCAGCAGTTTATCCGAAAGAGACAGGGTGTTGGGAAACACCATATATTTT
TRBJ2-3 | TRBD1 | TRBV2 | CASRLGQVRTDTQYF | TGTGCCAGCAGGCTGGGACAGGTACGCACAGATACGCAGTATTTT
TRBJ1-5 | - | TRBV5-1 | CASSLDGVSNQPQHF | TGCGCCAGCAGCTTGGACGGGGTTAGCAATCAGCCCCAGCATTTT
TRBJ1-5 | - | TRBV7-9 | CASSLKGASNQPQHF | TGTGCCAGCAGCCTAAAAGGGGCGAGCAATCAGCCCCAGCATTTT
TRBJ2-1 | TRBD1 | TRBV11-3 | CASSPPGTAKNQFF | TGTGCCAGCAGCCCCCCCGGGACAGCCAAAAACCAGTTCTTC
TRBJ2-4 | TRBD2 | TRBV11-2 | CASSLVGGINIQYF | TGTGCCAGCAGCTTAGTGGGGGGGATAAACATTCAGTACTTC
TRBJ2-1 | TRBD2 | TRBV18 | CASWPGLASNEQFF | TGTGCCAGCTGGCCGGGACTAGCGTCCAATGAGCAGTTCTTC
TRBJ1-2 | TRBD1 | TRBV4-2 | CASSQDIGTDYGYTF | TGTGCCAGCAGCCAAGATATAGGGACAGATTATGGCTACACCTTC
TRBJ2-5 | TRBD2 | TRBV18 | CASSPVLAGPETQYF | TGTGCCAGCTCACCAGTACTAGCGGGGCCAGAGACCCAGTACTTC
TRBJ1-3 | - | TRBV2 | CASSARQVQGNTIYF | TGTGCCAGCAGCGCCCGACAGGTCCAAGGAAACACCATATATTTT
TRBJ2-1 | - | TRBV4-3 | CASSPRDGYNEQFF | TGCGCCAGCAGCCCGCGGGACGGATACAATGAGCAGTTCTTC
TRBJ1-2 | TRBD1 | TRBV5-1 | CASSARTGEDGYTF | TGCGCCAGCAGCGCTCGGACAGGGGAGGATGGCTACACCTTC
TRBJ2-1 | TRBD2 | TRBV14 | CASSQVLAAYNEQFF | TGTGCCAGCAGCCAAGTCCTAGCGGCATACAATGAGCAGTTCTTC
TRBJ2-1 | - | TRBV19 | CASTFDRSSYNEQFF | TGTGCCAGTACCTTCGACCGGAGCTCCTACAATGAGCAGTTCTTC
TRBJ2-7 | TRBD1 | TRBV28 | CASSFQDRARVSYEQYF | TGTGCCAGCAGTTTTCAGGACAGGGCTAGGGTGTCCTACGAGCAGTACTTC
TRBJ1-3 | TRBD1 | TRBV7-9 | CASSESTRGPGNTIYF | TGTGCCAGCAGCGAGTCGACCAGGGGGCCTGGAAACACCATATATTTT
TRBJ1-3 | - | TRBV6-5 | CASSTGSAGNTIYF | TGTGCCAGCAGCACAGGGTCTGCTGGAAACACCATATATTTT
TRBJ2-5 | TRBD2 | TRBV7-7 | CAAGGRVVGETQYF | TGTGCAGCGGGAGGTCGGGTAGTAGGCGAGACCCAGTACTTC
TRBJ2-3 | TRBD2 | TRBV28 | CASSAGGLSTDTQYF | TGTGCCAGCAGCGCCGGGGGGTTAAGCACAGATACGCAGTATTTT
TRBJ2-7 | - | TRBV7-9 | CASSLGTVAGYEQYF | TGTGCCAGCAGCTTAGGTACAGTCGCCGGTTACGAGCAGTACTTC
TRBJ1-2 | TRBD1 | TRBV14 | CASSQYRSDRSGKNGYTF | TGTGCCAGCAGCCAATACAGGTCGGACAGGTCAGGCAAAAATGGCTACACCTTC
TRBJ2-1 | - | TRBV5-1 | CASSFTGPYNEQFF | TGCGCCAGCAGCTTCACAGGGCCCTACAATGAGCAGTTCTTC
TRBJ1-2 | - | TRBV4-2 | CASSQDRGGQIYGYTF | TGTGCCAGCAGCCAAGATCGCGGTGGACAGATCTATGGCTACACCTTC
TRBJ1-4 | TRBD1 | TRBV25-1 | CASTAAGGKNEKLFF | TGTGCCAGCACAGCGGCAGGGGGGAAAAATGAAAAACTGTTTTTT